This TCR beta chain was documented in a study of prognosis after radiotherapy for stage I lung cancer. The overall study: Squamous cell carcinoma was diagnosed in more than five patients and adenocarcinoma in some 13.

Genomic DNA was subjected to two-round multiplex PCR for amplification of TCR beta CDR3. The first round of PCR was done with primers that matched each TRBV and TRBJ gene. From the multiplex PCR reads, TCRdb called clonotypes with MiXCR, one entry per CDR3 protein. The sample has some 16,000 distinct CDR3 sequences, roughly 30% seen once. For each of two time points, an approximately 6-milliliter draw of peripheral blood was taken. Trimming took 0 bases from V and 6 from J, leaving 27 bases between them. Germline V gene data show CDR1 as DFQATT and CDR2 as SNEGSKA (reference sequence). There are 19 residues in the CDR3. As for this clonotype: This could be a read error, since a much larger clone is one nucleotide away.

Source: PBMCs, taken before or after stereotactic body radiation therapy (not recorded which). The chain uses TRBV20-1 and TRBJ2-1; D might be TRBD2 (5 bases). This receptor was identified in a donor over 45 with non-small cell lung cancer. The CDR3 loop reads CSARDPPPGKEVGSNEQFF. CDR3 bases: TGCAGTGCTAGAGATCCCCCCCCCGGGAAAGAAGTGGGGTCCAATGAGCAGTTCTTC.